The 3 T cell receptor beta chains below come from one sample, sequenced in a study of T cells in Graves' hyperthyroidism and ophthalmopathy. Template material for amplifying TCR beta CDR3 regions consisted of RNA transcripts. With the HTBI primer set, the TCR CDR3 went through a first round of RT-PCR. TCRdb re-called the multiplex PCR reads with MiXCR, one entry per CDR3 protein. This sample has some 570,000 distinct CDR3 sequences; about 14% occur once, and the top ten carry about 6.6%. Sequencing was done on a sample of blood. Receptor source: a woman aged 18 to 35 with Graves' ophthalmopathy.

The V call is TRBV11-3, the J call TRBJ2-2; 15 bases align to TRBD2. Germline V gene lookup returns CDR1 SGHNT and CDR2 YENEEA. The CDR3 is 18 amino acids. V trimming: 8 bases; J trimming: 6 bases; junction bases outside the gene matches: 13. The CDR3 bases are TGTGCCAGCTCACCACCTGGACTAGCGGGAGGGTACTCCGGGGAGCTGTTTTTT. Translated: CASSPPGLAGGYSGELFF.

This clonotype was found many times. This chain links TRBV27 with TRBJ2-7; 12 bases map to TRBD2. The germline V gene encodes CDR1 MNHEY and CDR2 SMNVEV (reference sequence). The length of the CDR3 is 14 residues. V trimming: 9 bases; J trimming: 0 bases; junction bases outside the gene matches: 3. The CDR3: CASWTSGASYEQYF. DNA for the CDR3: TGTGCCAGTTGGACTAGCGGGGCCTCCTACGAGCAGTACTTC.

The chain is built from TRBV7-2 and TRBJ2-5; 8 bases agree with TRBD1. Losses at the gene ends were 8 bases for V and 4 bases for J; bases not matched to a gene: 6. The germline CDR1 and CDR2 sequences are SGHTA and FQGNSA. The CDR3 has 13 amino acids. CDR3 sequence reads: CASEDRVRETQYF. As DNA, the CDR3 is TGTGCCAGCGAGGACAGGGTCCGAGAGACCCAGTACTTC.